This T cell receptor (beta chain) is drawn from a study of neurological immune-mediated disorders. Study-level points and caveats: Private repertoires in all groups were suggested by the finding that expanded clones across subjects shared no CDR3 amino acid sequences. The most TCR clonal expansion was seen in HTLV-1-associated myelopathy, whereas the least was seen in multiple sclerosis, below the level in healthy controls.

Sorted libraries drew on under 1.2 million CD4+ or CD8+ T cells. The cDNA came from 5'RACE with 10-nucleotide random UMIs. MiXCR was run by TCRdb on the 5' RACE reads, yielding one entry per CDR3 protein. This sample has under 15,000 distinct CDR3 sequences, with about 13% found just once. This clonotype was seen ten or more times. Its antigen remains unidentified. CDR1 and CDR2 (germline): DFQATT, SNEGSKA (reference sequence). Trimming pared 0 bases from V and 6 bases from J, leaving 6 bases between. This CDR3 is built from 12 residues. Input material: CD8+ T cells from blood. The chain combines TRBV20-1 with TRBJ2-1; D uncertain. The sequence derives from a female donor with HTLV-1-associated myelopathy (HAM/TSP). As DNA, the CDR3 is TGCAGTGCTAGAGAGCCGGGCAATGAGCAGTTCTTC. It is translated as CSAREPGNEQFF.